This passage covers 25 T cell receptor beta chains from one sample sequenced in a study of blood T cell repertoires in COVID-19. The method was immunoSEQ multiplex PCR; TCRdb's version includes in-frame clones alone and lacks a portion of them. Here the sample spans about 100,000 clones, 65% to 90% being singletons. Input material: peripheral blood. Receptors originate from a man in his 60s with acute or convalescent COVID-19.

This clone was recorded once. The V gene is TRBV30, the J gene TRBJ1-2; possibly TRBD1 for D (5 bases). The CDR3 is 12 amino acids. V gave up 3 bases and J gave up 8 bases, with 13 bases separating them. The V gene's germline CDR1 is GTSNPN and CDR2 SVGIG (reference sequence). The CDR3: CAWRQVVGGYTF. The CDR3 nucleotides are TGTGCCTGGAGACAGGTTGTCGGCGGCTACACCTTC.

The chain combines TRBV27 with TRBJ2-6; D is perhaps TRBD1 (5 bases). V lost 6 bases and J 4 bases, leaving 13 bases between the germline ends. The CDR3 totals 15 residues. CDR1 is MNHEY and CDR2 is SMNVEV in the germline V gene (reference sequence). The CDR3 loop is CASSSGSGGANVLTF. DNA of the CDR3: TGTGCCAGCAGCTCAGGGTCCGGAGGGGCCAACGTCCTGACTTTC.

The CDR3 sequence: CASSMGTGVPEAFF. In nucleotides, the CDR3 is TGTGCCAGTAGTATGGGGACAGGGGTCCCTGAAGCTTTCTTT. The chain couples TRBV19 to TRBJ1-1, with 10 nucleotides matching TRBD1. Trimming took 3 bases from V and 6 from J; bases not matched to a gene: 4. The CDR3 sequence is 14 residues long. Germline values: CDR1 LNHDA, CDR2 SQIVND (reference sequence). The full variable domain, completed using reference TRBV19 and TRBJ1-1, is DGGITQSPKYLFRKEGQNVTLSCEQNLNHDAMYWYRQDPGQGLRLIYYSQIVNDFQKGDIAEGYSVSREKKESFPLTVTSAQKNPTAFYLCASSMGTGVPEAFFGQGTRLTVV.

The gene calls are TRBV12-5 and TRBJ2-7; 7 bases map to TRBD1. Trimming cost V 3 bases and J 4 bases; bases outside gene matches: 3. This CDR3 is built from 13 residues. Germline V gene lookup returns CDR1 LGHNT and CDR2 FRNRAP. In DNA, the CDR3 is TGTGCTAGTGGTTTAGGGGGCTCATACGAGCAGTACTTC. Translation gives CASGLGGSYEQYF.

J is TRBJ1-6 and V is TRBV4-3; a weak D match, TRBD1 (6 bases). Trimming took 0 bases from V and 9 from J, leaving 15 bases between them. The germline gives CDR1 LGHNA, CDR2 YSLEER. The CDR3 is 16 amino acids. The CDR3 bases are TGCGCCAGCAGCCAAGATAGTAGGACAGTAGGTTCACCCCTCCACTTT. Residues: CASSQDSRTVGSPLHF.

For the CDR3, the DNA is TGCGCCAGCAGCCAAGATTTGGGGACAGGAACAACTAATGAAAAACTGTTTTTT. It codes for CASSQDLGTGTTNEKLFF. The chain joins TRBV4-3 to TRBJ1-4; 8 positions agree with TRBD1. The CDR3 covers 18 residues. The germline V gene has CDR1 LGHNA and CDR2 YSLEER. V shed 0 bases, J shed 0 bases, and the junction held 6 bases outside the gene matches.

This chain joins TRBV5-5 and TRBJ2-3; D not certain. Trimming shortened V by 0 bases and J by 4 bases, and 6 bases separated the two germline ends. This CDR3 contains 13 residues. Germline CDR1 is SGHKS and CDR2 is YYEKEE (reference sequence). This CDR3 reads CASSLVSADTQYF. CDR3 nucleotide sequence: TGTGCCAGCAGCTTGGTATCGGCAGATACGCAGTATTTT. The full variable domain, its missing parts supplied by reference TRBV5-5 and TRBJ2-3, is DAGVTQSPTHLIKTRGQQVTLRCSPISGHKSVSWYQQVLGQGPQFIFQYYEKEERGRGNFPDRFSARQFPNYSSELNVNALLLGDSALYLCASSLVSADTQYFGPGTRLTVL.

The rearrangement joins TRBV6-5 to TRBJ1-2; 8 bases line up with TRBD1. The V gene end was trimmed by 6 bases and the J gene end by 2 bases; junction bases not matched to a gene: 5. The CDR3 is made up of 14 amino acids. The V gene's germline CDR1 is MNHEY and CDR2 SVGAGI. CDR3 DNA: TGTGCCAGCAGCGACGGACAGGGCAACTATGGCTACACCTTC. Translated, it gives CASSDGQGNYGYTF.

The chain combines TRBV20-1 with TRBJ2-7; D gene ambiguous. The V end was cut by 3 bases, the J end by 3 bases, with 6 bases between. CDR3 size: 11 residues. Germline V gene data show CDR1 as DFQATT and CDR2 as SNEGSKA (reference sequence). The DNA for the CDR3 is TGCAGTGCTAGCTTAGACTACGAGCAGTACTTC. Its translation is CSASLDYEQYF.

The chain combines TRBV11-2 with TRBJ2-7, with 9 bases lining up with TRBD2. CDR1 and CDR2 from the germline V gene are SGHAT and FQNNGV. The CDR3 is 15 residues long. Losses at the gene ends were 5 bases for V and 7 bases for J; bases not matched to a gene: 12. The CDR3 region has the DNA TGTGCCAGCAGCCGCTCGGTAGCGGGGGTCTTTGAGCAGTACTTC. Its protein product is CASSRSVAGVFEQYF.

The chain has TRBV12-1 and TRBJ2-3; TRBD2 is taken as the D call from the table, unchecked against the DNA. TRBV12-1 is assigned pseudogene status. The CDR3 sequence is 17 residues long. CDR3 protein: CASSLEGGLVKADTQYF. The CDR3 bases are TGTGCCAGCAGCTTGGAGGGGGGACTAGTGAAAGCAGATACGCAGTATTTT.

The rearrangement joins TRBV10-1 to TRBJ2-2; 14 nucleotides line up with TRBD2. The length of the CDR3 is 15 residues. Germline CDR1 reads WNHNN; CDR2 reads SYGVQD (reference sequence). V was clipped by 7 bases and J by 6 bases; unmatched bases: 4. CDR3 amino acids: CASNPTSGGAGELFF. CDR3 coding DNA: TGCGCCAGCAACCCGACTAGCGGGGGGGCCGGGGAGCTGTTTTTT.

The chain has TRBV29-1 and TRBJ2-1, with no clear D. The V and J ends lost 7 bases and 9 bases respectively, with 13 bases between them. This CDR3 has 11 amino acids. The V gene's germline CDR1 is SQVTM and CDR2 ANQGSEA. The CDR3 nucleotides are TGCAGCGAGGGCAACAATGGTGAGCAGTTCTTC. Its protein product is CSEGNNGEQFF.

The chain links TRBV3-1 (or the pseudogene TRBV3-2) to TRBJ2-2; 12 bases agree with TRBD2. The germline V gene has CDR1 LGHDT and CDR2 YNNKEL (reference sequence). After removal of 3 bases from V and 7 bases from J, the junction contained 0 bases not matched to a gene. This CDR3 region has 14 residues. CDR3 in DNA: TGTGCCAGCAGCCAGGGACTAGCGGGCGGGGAGCTGTTTTTT. This translates into CASSQGLAGGELFF.

The rearrangement joins TRBV18 to TRBJ1-5; 7 nucleotides align to TRBD1. CDR1 and CDR2 from the germline V gene are KGHSH and LQKENI. The CDR3 spans 15 residues. Trimming at V came to 5 bases and at J to 0 bases, leaving 4 bases not matched to a gene. The CDR3 spells CASSSRDSSNQPQHF. DNA for the CDR3: TGTGCCAGCTCATCTCGGGACAGTAGCAATCAGCCCCAGCATTTT.

CDR3 protein: CASSPGDTSGNTIYF. CDR3 sequence (DNA): TGTGCCAGCAGCCCAGGTGACACCTCTGGAAACACCATATATTTT. The rearrangement links TRBV7-2 to TRBJ1-3; D is unclear. Germline V gene data show CDR1 as SGHTA and CDR2 as FQGNSA. The CDR3 spans 15 residues. V lost 5 bases to trimming and J lost 0 bases, with 11 bases between them.

The rearrangement links TRBV18 to TRBJ2-5; 7 bases fit TRBD1. Germline lookup yields CDR1 KGHSH and CDR2 LQKENI. V shed 4 bases, J shed 4 bases, and the junction held 9 bases outside the gene matches. The CDR3 covers 15 residues. The CDR3 region is CASSHEGQLLETQYF. CDR3 nucleotides: TGTGCCAGCTCACACGAGGGACAGCTACTAGAGACCCAGTACTTC.

The chain combines TRBV6-5 with TRBJ1-5; D gene ambiguous. Trimming shortened V by 8 bases and J by 0 bases, and 5 bases separated the two germline ends. The V gene's germline CDR1 is MNHEY and CDR2 SVGAGI. The CDR3 is made up of 12 amino acids. For the CDR3, the DNA is TGTGCCAGCCAGAATAGCAATCAGCCCCAGCATTTT. Translation: CASQNSNQPQHF.

This clone was detected only once. V is TRBV19 and J is TRBJ2-7; tentative D call: TRBD1 (6 bases). CDR1 is LNHDA and CDR2 is SQIVND in the germline V gene (reference sequence). V gave up 4 bases and J gave up 4 bases, with 14 bases separating them. This CDR3 contains 14 residues. The CDR3 region is CASSRPGQAYEQYF. CDR3 sequence (DNA): TGTGCCAGTAGTAGGCCGGGACAAGCTTACGAGCAGTACTTC.

This chain uses TRBV14 with TRBJ2-1; D unclear. The CDR3 length is 13 residues. Trimming removed 0 bases at V and 7 bases at J, with 7 bases between. Germline assignment: CDR1 SGHDN and CDR2 FVKESK. The CDR3 here is CASSQDFLNEQFF. In nucleotides, the CDR3 is TGTGCCAGCAGCCAAGATTTCCTAAATGAGCAGTTCTTC.

In its sample, this clone was seen a few times. The V gene is TRBV19, the J gene TRBJ1-1; 9 positions match TRBD1. V gave up 6 bases and J gave up 1 base; unmatched junction bases: 6. The CDR3 totals 15 residues. The V gene's germline CDR1 is LNHDA and CDR2 SQIVND (reference sequence). The CDR3, as DNA: TGTGCCAGTAGGGAACAGGGGGCGGCGAACACTGAAGCTTTCTTT. Translated, it gives CASREQGAANTEAFF.

This clone was recorded only once. The rearrangement uses TRBV6-5 and TRBJ2-7; D uncertain. V gave up 6 bases and J gave up 6 bases, with 12 bases separating them. The CDR3 is made up of 12 amino acids. Germline CDR1 and CDR2: MNHEY and SVGAGI. The CDR3 loop is CASRASVGEQYF. Here the CDR3 DNA reads TGTGCCAGCAGAGCAAGCGTTGGCGAGCAGTACTTC.

The V and J genes are TRBV5-1 and TRBJ1-2, with D perhaps matching TRBD1 (6 bases). Germline values: CDR1 SGHRS, CDR2 YFSETQ. The CDR3 is 14 amino acids. V was clipped by 2 bases and J by 8 bases, with 16 bases between them. The CDR3 here is CASSLGEGGVGYTF. The DNA of the CDR3 is TGCGCCAGCAGCTTAGGAGAAGGGGGAGTGGGCTACACCTTC.

This rearrangement joins TRBV5-1 to TRBJ1-1; D perhaps matches TRBD1 (6 bases). The ends were cut back, 0 bases at V and 1 base at J, with 10 bases in the middle. The CDR3 covers 15 residues. Germline V lookup: CDR1 SGHRS, CDR2 YFSETQ. The CDR3 DNA reads TGCGCCAGCAGCTTGGATCAGGGGACGAACACTGAAGCTTTCTTT. It translates to CASSLDQGTNTEAFF.

The V and J genes are TRBV25-1 and TRBJ2-7; D might be TRBD1 (6 bases). The germline V gene encodes CDR1 MGHDK and CDR2 SYGVNS. V lost 4 bases and J 0 bases, leaving 16 bases between the germline ends. This CDR3 is built from 16 residues. CDR3 protein: CASSACRGISSYEQYF. The CDR3 bases are TGTGCCAGCAGTGCATGCAGGGGAATAAGCTCCTACGAGCAGTACTTC.